A selection of T cell receptor beta chains follows, all from one sample in a study of T cells after yellow fever vaccination. TCRdb re-derived calls from the 5' RACE reads in MiXCR, one entry per CDR3 protein. The sample has hundreds of thousands of distinct CDR3 sequences, 3.6% seen once. Sequences were derived from PBMCs, sampled on the day of the yellow fever booster vaccination. These receptors were taken from a young man who received the YFV17D yellow fever vaccine. Each CDR3 is given with its conserved first and last residue. D genes are given only for firm matches. Clone size appears in some rows only: once, few, many, or a class for an expanded clone.

many | TRBJ2-5 | TRBD2 | TRBV15 | TGTGCCACGCGGCCCGGACTAGCGGGAGAGACCCAGTACTTC | CATRPGLAGETQYF
few | TRBJ1-1 | - | TRBV7-2 | TGTGCCAGCAGCTTATCACTTGTGGGGTGGGCTTTCTTT | CASSLSLVGWAFF
- | TRBJ2-1 | - | TRBV3-1 | TGTGCCAGCAGCCAAGGAGCGCGGGCGAGAACCTACAATGAGCAGTTCTTC | CASSQGARARTYNEQFF
few | TRBJ2-3 | TRBD2 | TRBV12-3/TRBV12-4 | TGTGCCAGCAGTTTCAAAACTAGCGGGCATAGCACAGATACGCAGTATTTT | CASSFKTSGHSTDTQYF
- | TRBJ1-2 | TRBD1 | TRBV7-2 | TGTGCCAGCAGCCTCCGAGGGGGCCAGGGGAACTATGGCTACACCTTC | CASSLRGGQGNYGYTF
- | TRBJ2-2 | TRBD1 | TRBV5-5 | TGTGCCAGCAGCTCCGACAGGGCTATGTATTACGGGGAGCTGTTTTTT | CASSSDRAMYYGELFF
- | TRBJ2-1 | TRBD1 | TRBV5-6 | TGTGCCAGCAGCCGACTTGGGGACAGGGGGTGGAATGAGCAGTTCTTC | CASSRLGDRGWNEQFF
- | TRBJ2-3 | TRBD1 | TRBV12-3/TRBV12-4 | TGTGCCAGCGGGGGAACAGGGGGCCCCCCAGATACGCAGTATTTT | CASGGTGGPPDTQYF
many | TRBJ2-3 | - | TRBV6-1 | TGTGCCAGCAGGATCCGGCAGGGGAAGGCAGATACGCAGTATTTT | CASRIRQGKADTQYF
- | TRBJ1-5 | TRBD1 | TRBV6-5 | TGTGCCAGCAGTTCCTTCAGGGGGAAGCAGCCCCAGCATTTT | CASSSFRGKQPQHF
- | TRBJ1-5 | - | TRBV6-2/TRBV6-3 | TGTGCCACCGGCGAGAGGGGGGCGTTTCAGCCCCAGCATTTT | CATGERGAFQPQHF
many | TRBJ2-1 | - | TRBV7-8 | TGTGCCAGCAGCTCGGCGGTTTATAGCTCCTACAATGAGCAGTTCTTC | CASSSAVYSSYNEQFF
few | TRBJ2-1 | - | TRBV3-1 | TGTGCCAGCAGCCCGGTCAGGGCGGGGGAGCAGTTCTTC | CASSPVRAGEQFF
many | TRBJ2-5 | TRBD1 | TRBV6-2/TRBV6-3 | TGTGCCAGCAGCTCCCTACGGACAGGGAAAAAAGAGACCCAGTACTTC | CASSSLRTGKKETQYF
- | TRBJ1-2 | TRBD1 | TRBV5-4 | TGTGCCAGCACCACCGGGACAGATAACTATGGCTACACCTTC | CASTTGTDNYGYTF
many | TRBJ2-7 | - | TRBV5-1 | TGCGCCAGCGCTAAGGAGGACGAGCAGTACTTC | CASAKEDEQYF
- | TRBJ1-6 | - | TRBV6-5 | TGTGCCAGCAGTTACTCGGGGCTGGACGCACGGTCCGGGTATAATTCACCCCTCCACTTT | CASSYSGLDARSGYNSPLHF
- | TRBJ2-3 | - | TRBV7-3 | TGTGCCAGCAGCTTCTCGGGCCCTGGAGATACGCAGTATTTT | CASSFSGPGDTQYF